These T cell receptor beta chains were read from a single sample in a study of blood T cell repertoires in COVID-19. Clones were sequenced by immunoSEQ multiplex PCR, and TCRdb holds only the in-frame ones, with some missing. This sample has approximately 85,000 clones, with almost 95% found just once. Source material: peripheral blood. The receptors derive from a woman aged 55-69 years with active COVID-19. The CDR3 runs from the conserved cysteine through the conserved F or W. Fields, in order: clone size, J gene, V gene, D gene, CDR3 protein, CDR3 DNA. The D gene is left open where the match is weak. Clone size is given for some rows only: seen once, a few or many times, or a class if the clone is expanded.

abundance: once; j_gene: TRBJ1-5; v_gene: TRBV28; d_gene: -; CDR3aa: CASSLIAENQPQHF; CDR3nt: TGTGCCAGCAGTTTAATAGCGGAAAATCAGCCCCAGCATTTT
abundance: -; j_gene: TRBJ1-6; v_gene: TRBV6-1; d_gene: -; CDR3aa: CASSEMVARFYNSPLHF; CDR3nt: TGTGCCAGCAGTGAAATGGTAGCACGGTTCTATAATTCACCCCTCCACTTT
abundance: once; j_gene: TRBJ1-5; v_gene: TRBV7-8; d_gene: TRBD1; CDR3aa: CASSRTGVNQPQHF; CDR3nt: TGTGCCAGCAGCCGGACAGGAGTTAATCAGCCCCAGCATTTT
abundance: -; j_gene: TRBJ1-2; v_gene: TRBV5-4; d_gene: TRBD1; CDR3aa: CASSTGQGTNYGYTF; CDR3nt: TGTGCCAGCAGCACGGGACAGGGAACTAACTATGGCTACACCTTC
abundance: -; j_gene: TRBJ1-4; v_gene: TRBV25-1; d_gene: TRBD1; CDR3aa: CASSTRQGYEKLFF; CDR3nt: TGTGCCAGCAGTACCCGACAGGGTTATGAAAAACTGTTTTTT
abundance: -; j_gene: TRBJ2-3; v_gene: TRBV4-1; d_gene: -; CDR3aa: CASSQVYRGTDTQYF; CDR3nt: TGCGCCAGCAGCCAAGTTTATCGAGGCACAGATACGCAGTATTTT
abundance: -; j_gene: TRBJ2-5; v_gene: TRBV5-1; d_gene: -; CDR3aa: CASSLGRSPETQYF; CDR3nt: TGCGCCAGCAGCTTGGGGCGGAGCCCCGAGACCCAGTACTTC
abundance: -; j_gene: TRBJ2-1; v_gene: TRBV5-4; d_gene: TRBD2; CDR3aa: CASSSLSGSSYNEQFF; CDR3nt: TGTGCCAGCAGCTCCCTTAGCGGGAGCTCCTACAATGAGCAGTTCTTC
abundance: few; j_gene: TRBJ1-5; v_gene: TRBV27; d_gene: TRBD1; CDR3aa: CASSPGTGGQQPQHF; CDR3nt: TGTGCCAGCAGCCCGGGGACAGGGGGCCAGCAGCCCCAGCATTTT
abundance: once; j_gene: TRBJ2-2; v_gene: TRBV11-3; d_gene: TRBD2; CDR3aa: CASSLVIREGVTGELFF; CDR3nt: TGTGCCAGCAGCTTAGTAATCCGGGAGGGCGTCACCGGGGAGCTGTTTTTT
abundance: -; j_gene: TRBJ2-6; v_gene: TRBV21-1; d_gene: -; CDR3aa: CASSSRLAGGLGANVLTF; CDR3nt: TGTGCCAGCAGCTCGCGACTAGCGGGGGGGCTCGGGGCCAACGTCCTGACTTTC
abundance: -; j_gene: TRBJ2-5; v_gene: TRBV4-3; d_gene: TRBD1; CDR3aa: CASSQGSRQGQETQYF; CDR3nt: TGCGCCAGCAGCCAAGGGTCGAGACAGGGCCAAGAGACCCAGTACTTC
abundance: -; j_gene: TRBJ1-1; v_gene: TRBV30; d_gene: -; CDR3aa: CAWRRGEINTEAFF; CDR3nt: TGTGCCTGGAGGCGGGGGGAAATTAACACTGAAGCTTTCTTT
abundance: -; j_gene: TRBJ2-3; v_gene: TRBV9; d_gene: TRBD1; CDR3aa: CASSIRQGLSTDTQYF; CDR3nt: TGTGCCAGCAGCATTCGACAGGGGCTTAGCACAGATACGCAGTATTTT
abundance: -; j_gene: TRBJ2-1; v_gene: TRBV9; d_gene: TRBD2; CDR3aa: CASSVDPTSGGPGDNEQFF; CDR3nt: TGTGCCAGCAGCGTAGATCCGACTAGCGGGGGACCTGGGGACAATGAGCAGTTCTTC
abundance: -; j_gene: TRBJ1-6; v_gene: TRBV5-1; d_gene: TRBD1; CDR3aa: CASSLGGQGGSSPLHF; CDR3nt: TGCGCCAGCAGCTTGGGCGGACAGGGAGGTAGTTCACCCCTCCACTTT
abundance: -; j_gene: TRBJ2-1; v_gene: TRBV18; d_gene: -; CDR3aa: CASSPPEGAVSYNEQFF; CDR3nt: TGTGCCAGCTCACCACCGGAGGGGGCAGTCTCCTACAATGAGCAGTTCTTC
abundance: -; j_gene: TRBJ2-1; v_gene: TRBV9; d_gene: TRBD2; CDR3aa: CASTPYASGVYNEQFF; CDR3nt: TGTGCCAGCACCCCGTATGCCAGCGGGGTATACAATGAGCAGTTCTTC
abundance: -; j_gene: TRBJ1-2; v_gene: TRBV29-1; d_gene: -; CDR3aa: CSCAGVNYGYTF; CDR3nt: TGCAGCTGCGCGGGGGTGAACTATGGCTACACCTTC
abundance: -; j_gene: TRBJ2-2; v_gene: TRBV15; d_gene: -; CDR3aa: CATSRGQANTGELFF; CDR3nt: TGTGCCACCAGCAGAGGACAGGCGAACACCGGGGAGCTGTTTTTT
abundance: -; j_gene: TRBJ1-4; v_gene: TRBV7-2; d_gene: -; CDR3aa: CASSQGGKLFF; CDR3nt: TGTGCCAGCAGCCAGGGAGGAAAACTGTTTTTT
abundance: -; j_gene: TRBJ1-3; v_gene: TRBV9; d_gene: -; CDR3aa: CASSVEGNRRSGNTIYF; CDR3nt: TGTGCCAGCAGCGTAGAAGGAAACAGACGCTCTGGAAACACCATATATTTT
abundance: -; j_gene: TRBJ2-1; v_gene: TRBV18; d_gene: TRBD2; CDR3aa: CASSPGLAGVTEQFF; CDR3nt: TGTGCCAGCTCACCGGGACTAGCGGGAGTGACTGAGCAGTTCTTC
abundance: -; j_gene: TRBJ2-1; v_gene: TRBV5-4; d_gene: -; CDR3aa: CASSLQEEGEQFF; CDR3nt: TGTGCCAGCAGCCTCCAGGAGGAAGGTGAGCAGTTCTTC
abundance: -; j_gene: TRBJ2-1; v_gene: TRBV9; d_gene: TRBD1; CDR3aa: CASSVRQGVEGEQFF; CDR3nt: TGTGCCAGCAGCGTAAGGCAGGGGGTTGAGGGTGAGCAGTTCTTC
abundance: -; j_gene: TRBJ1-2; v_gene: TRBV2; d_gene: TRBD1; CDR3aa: CASRLRGEGSYGYTF; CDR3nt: TGTGCCAGCAGACTCAGGGGGGAAGGAAGCTATGGCTACACCTTC
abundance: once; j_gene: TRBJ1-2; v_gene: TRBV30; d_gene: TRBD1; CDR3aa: CAWSVRGPNAGYTF; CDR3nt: TGTGCCTGGAGCGTGAGGGGGCCAAATGCTGGCTACACCTTC
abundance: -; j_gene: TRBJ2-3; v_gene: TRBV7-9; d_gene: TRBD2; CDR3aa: CASSPLLIAGGPDTQYF; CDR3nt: TGTGCCAGCAGCCCCCTTCTGATAGCGGGAGGCCCAGATACGCAGTATTTT
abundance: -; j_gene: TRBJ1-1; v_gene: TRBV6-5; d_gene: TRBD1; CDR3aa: CASGTGGYTEAFF; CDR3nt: TGTGCCAGCGGAACAGGGGGCTACACTGAAGCTTTCTTT
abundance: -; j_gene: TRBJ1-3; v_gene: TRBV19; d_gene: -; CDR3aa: CASRGGNSGNTIYF; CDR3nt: TGTGCCAGTAGAGGGGGAAACTCTGGAAACACCATATATTTT
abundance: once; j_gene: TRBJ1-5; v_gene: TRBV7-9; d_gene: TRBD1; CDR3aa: CASSAGQGANQPQHF; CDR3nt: TGTGCCAGCAGCGCGGGACAGGGGGCAAACCAGCCCCAGCATTTT
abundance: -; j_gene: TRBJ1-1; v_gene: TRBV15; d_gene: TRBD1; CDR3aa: CATSRDGTGNTEAFF; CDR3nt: TGTGCCACCAGCAGAGACGGGACAGGGAACACTGAAGCTTTCTTT
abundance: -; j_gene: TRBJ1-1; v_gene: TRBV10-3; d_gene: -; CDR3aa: CAIRDSKGGMNTEAFF; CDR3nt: TGTGCCATCAGAGATTCGAAGGGGGGGATGAACACTGAAGCTTTCTTT
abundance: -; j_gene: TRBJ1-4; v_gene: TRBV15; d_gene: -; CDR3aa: CATSPRGANEKLFF; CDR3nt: TGTGCCACCAGCCCGCGGGGGGCTAATGAAAAACTGTTTTTT
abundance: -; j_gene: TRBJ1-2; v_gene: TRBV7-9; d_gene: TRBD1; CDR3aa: CASGTGTGDYGYTF; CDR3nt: TGTGCCAGCGGAACCGGGACAGGTGACTATGGCTACACCTTC
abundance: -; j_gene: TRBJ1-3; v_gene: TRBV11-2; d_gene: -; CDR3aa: CASSYLPRGRSGNTIYF; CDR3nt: TGTGCCAGCAGCTACCTGCCGAGAGGCCGCTCTGGAAACACCATATATTTT
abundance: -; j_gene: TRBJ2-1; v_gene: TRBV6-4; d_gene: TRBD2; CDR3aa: CASSALGLAGNNEQFF; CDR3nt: TGTGCCAGCAGTGCCCTAGGACTAGCGGGGAACAATGAGCAGTTCTTC
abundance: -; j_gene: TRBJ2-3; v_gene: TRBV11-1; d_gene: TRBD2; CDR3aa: CASSRLAGGGDTQYF; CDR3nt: TGTGCCAGCAGCCGACTAGCGGGAGGGGGAGATACGCAGTATTTT
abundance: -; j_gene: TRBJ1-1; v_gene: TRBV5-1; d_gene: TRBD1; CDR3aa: CASSWDSNTEAFF; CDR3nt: TGCGCCAGCAGCTGGGACAGCAACACTGAAGCTTTCTTT
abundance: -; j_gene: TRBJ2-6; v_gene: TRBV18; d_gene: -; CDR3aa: CASSGTGGNVLTF; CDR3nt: TGTGCCAGCTCCGGGACTGGAGGCAACGTCCTGACTTTC
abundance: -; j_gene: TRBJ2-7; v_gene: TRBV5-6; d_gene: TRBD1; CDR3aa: CASSPAGTGWNEQYF; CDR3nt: TGTGCCAGCAGCCCCGCTGGGACAGGGTGGAACGAGCAGTACTTC
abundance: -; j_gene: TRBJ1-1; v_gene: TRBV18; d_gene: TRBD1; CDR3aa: CASSPLNAGQLNTEAFF; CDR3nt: TGTGCCAGCTCACCACTCAACGCGGGACAGTTGAACACTGAAGCTTTCTTT
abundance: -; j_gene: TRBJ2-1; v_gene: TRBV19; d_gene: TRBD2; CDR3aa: CASSIGGSDVSGYEQFF; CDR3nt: TGTGCCAGTAGTATAGGCGGGAGCGACGTTTCGGGCTATGAGCAGTTCTTC
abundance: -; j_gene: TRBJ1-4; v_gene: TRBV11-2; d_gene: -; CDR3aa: CASSRQRSANEKLFF; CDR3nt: TGTGCCAGCAGCCGACAGAGGAGCGCTAATGAAAAACTGTTTTTT
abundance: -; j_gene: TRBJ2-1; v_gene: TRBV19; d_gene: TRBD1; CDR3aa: CASSIGPRTGGYNEQFF; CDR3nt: TGTGCCAGTAGTATAGGACCTCGGACAGGAGGTTACAATGAGCAGTTCTTC
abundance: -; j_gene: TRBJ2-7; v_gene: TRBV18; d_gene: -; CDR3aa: CASSPVGPGDRSYEQYF; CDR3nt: TGTGCCAGCTCACCTGTCGGGCCAGGGGACCGCTCCTACGAGCAGTACTTC
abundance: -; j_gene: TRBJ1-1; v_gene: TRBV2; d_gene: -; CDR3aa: CASSERVTEAFF; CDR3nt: TGTGCCAGCAGTGAACGGGTCACTGAAGCTTTCTTT
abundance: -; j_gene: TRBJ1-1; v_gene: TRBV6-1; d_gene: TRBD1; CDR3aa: CASSEASGGGIEAFF; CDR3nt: TGTGCCAGCAGTGAAGCCTCAGGGGGCGGCATCGAAGCTTTCTTT
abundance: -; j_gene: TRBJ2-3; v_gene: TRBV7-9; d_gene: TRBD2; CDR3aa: CASSLELAGGADTQYF; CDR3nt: TGTGCCAGCAGCTTAGAACTAGCGGGAGGAGCAGATACGCAGTATTTT
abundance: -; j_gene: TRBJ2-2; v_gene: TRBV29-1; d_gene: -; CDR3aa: CSVDSAGRPGELFF; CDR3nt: TGCAGCGTTGATAGTGCGGGAAGGCCCGGGGAGCTGTTTTTT
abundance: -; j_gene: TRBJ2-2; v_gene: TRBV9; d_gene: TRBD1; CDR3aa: CASSREAGGSGELFF; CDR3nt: TGTGCCAGCAGCAGAGAGGCAGGGGGAAGCGGGGAGCTGTTTTTT
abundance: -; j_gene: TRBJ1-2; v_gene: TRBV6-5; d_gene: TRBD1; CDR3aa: CASGRTGTSYGYTF; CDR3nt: TGTGCCAGCGGCAGGACAGGGACATCCTATGGCTACACCTTC
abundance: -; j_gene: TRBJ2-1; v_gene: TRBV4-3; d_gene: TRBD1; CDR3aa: CASSHDRAYNEQFF; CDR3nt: TGCGCCAGCAGCCACGACAGGGCGTACAATGAGCAGTTCTTC
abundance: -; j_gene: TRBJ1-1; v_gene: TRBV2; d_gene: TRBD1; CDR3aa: CASRGTAENTEAFF; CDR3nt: TGTGCCAGCAGGGGGACAGCCGAAAACACTGAAGCTTTCTTT
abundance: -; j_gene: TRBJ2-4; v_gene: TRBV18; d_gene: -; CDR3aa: CASSLSQGWSKNIQYF; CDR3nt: TGTGCCAGCTCACTTTCGCAGGGGTGGTCCAAAAACATTCAGTACTTC
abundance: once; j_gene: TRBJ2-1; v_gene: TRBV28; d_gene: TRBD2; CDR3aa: CASARGGAYNEQFF; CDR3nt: TGTGCCAGCGCTCGCGGGGGGGCATACAATGAGCAGTTCTTC